A selection of T cell receptor beta chains follows, all from one sample in a study of OX40 agonist ivuxolimab in advanced cancers. TCRdb's table, derived via immunoSEQ multiplex PCR, lists solely in-frame clones and lacks some. The sample contains approximately 92,000 clones, about 96% of which appear only once. The specimen comprised CD4+ or CD8+ T cells sorted from blood, sampled in a trial of the OX40 agonist ivuxolimab. The receptor set was obtained from an adult with an advanced solid tumor such as melanoma, head and neck, liver or kidney cancer. Both conserved end residues are trimmed from each CDR3. Fields, in order: V gene, CDR3 length, J gene, CDR3 protein.

v_call: TRBV10-3; cdr3_length: 10; j_call: TRBJ2-1; cdr3_aa: AISAGYNEQF
v_call: TRBV28; cdr3_length: 11; j_call: TRBJ2-3; cdr3_aa: ASSVTSADTQY
v_call: TRBV11-2; cdr3_length: 13; j_call: TRBJ1-1; cdr3_aa: ASSVNRDLNTEAF
v_call: TRBV4-3; cdr3_length: 14; j_call: TRBJ2-7; cdr3_aa: ASSQDSRTPPYEQY
v_call: TRBV7-8; cdr3_length: 12; j_call: TRBJ2-7; cdr3_aa: ASSPSTVGHEQY
v_call: TRBV27; cdr3_length: 9; j_call: TRBJ2-3; cdr3_aa: ASRSTDTQY
v_call: TRBV5-4; cdr3_length: 13; j_call: TRBJ2-7; cdr3_aa: ASSLELEGPSEQY
v_call: TRBV7-3; cdr3_length: 17; j_call: TRBJ2-2; cdr3_aa: ASSAEGGTSGVNTGELF
v_call: TRBV28; cdr3_length: 13; j_call: TRBJ2-7; cdr3_aa: ASIPGSGSYYEQY
v_call: TRBV7-9; cdr3_length: 15; j_call: TRBJ2-1; cdr3_aa: ASSSSSIAVAYNEQF
v_call: TRBV16; cdr3_length: 10; j_call: TRBJ1-1; cdr3_aa: ASSQRSREAF
v_call: TRBV19; cdr3_length: 11; j_call: TRBJ1-3; cdr3_aa: ASSLTAGNTIY
v_call: TRBV6-5; cdr3_length: 14; j_call: TRBJ2-3; cdr3_aa: ASSSPGLAGADTQY
v_call: TRBV6-5; cdr3_length: 12; j_call: TRBJ1-2; cdr3_aa: ASSYSVGLDGYT
v_call: TRBV27; cdr3_length: 13; j_call: TRBJ1-2; cdr3_aa: ASSPYGQGGYGYT
v_call: TRBV6-5; cdr3_length: 9; j_call: TRBJ2-2; cdr3_aa: ASSSRGELF
v_call: TRBV7-8; cdr3_length: 13; j_call: TRBJ1-2; cdr3_aa: ASSLEKGPNYGYT
v_call: TRBV5-5; cdr3_length: 11; j_call: TRBJ2-1; cdr3_aa: ASSLVRSDEQF
v_call: TRBV6-5; cdr3_length: 11; j_call: TRBJ2-2; cdr3_aa: ASRIQGPGELF
v_call: TRBV19; cdr3_length: 15; j_call: TRBJ2-1; cdr3_aa: ASSPPMGLAVSNEQF
v_call: TRBV15; cdr3_length: 13; j_call: TRBJ2-2; cdr3_aa: ATSRARGQTGELF
v_call: TRBV19; cdr3_length: 11; j_call: TRBJ1-2; cdr3_aa: ASSPRAHYGYT
v_call: TRBV27; cdr3_length: 12; j_call: TRBJ2-7; cdr3_aa: ASSLRGFGYEQY
v_call: TRBV5-5; cdr3_length: 16; j_call: TRBJ1-2; cdr3_aa: ASSPGPGDYIGSYGYT
v_call: TRBV27; cdr3_length: 13; j_call: TRBJ2-7; cdr3_aa: ASSLAGGPSYEQY
v_call: TRBV27; cdr3_length: 14; j_call: TRBJ2-1; cdr3_aa: ASTSGAGSSYNEQF
v_call: TRBV7-9; cdr3_length: 12; j_call: TRBJ2-1; cdr3_aa: ASSPPEGRVEQF
v_call: TRBV15; cdr3_length: 16; j_call: TRBJ2-7; cdr3_aa: ATSRESGLAGVWGEQY
v_call: TRBV28; cdr3_length: 12; j_call: TRBJ2-7; cdr3_aa: ASSSTGGVYEQY
v_call: TRBV7-3; cdr3_length: 13; j_call: TRBJ1-1; cdr3_aa: ASSSDRGGMSEAF
v_call: TRBV20-1; cdr3_length: 9; j_call: TRBJ2-7; cdr3_aa: SARADYEQY
v_call: TRBV20-1; cdr3_length: 8; j_call: TRBJ2-5; cdr3_aa: SAEEGAQY
v_call: TRBV7-8; cdr3_length: 16; j_call: TRBJ1-1; cdr3_aa: ASSFHSGGASIYTEAF
v_call: TRBV7-8; cdr3_length: 13; j_call: TRBJ2-7; cdr3_aa: ASSLNRVEGYEQY
v_call: TRBV6-4; cdr3_length: 13; j_call: TRBJ2-1; cdr3_aa: ASSPESGGYNEQF
v_call: TRBV10-1; cdr3_length: 12; j_call: TRBJ2-3; cdr3_aa: ASSDSRGGDTQY
v_call: TRBV27; cdr3_length: 10; j_call: TRBJ2-7; cdr3_aa: ASSSTGDKQY
v_call: TRBV7-9; cdr3_length: 14; j_call: TRBJ2-5; cdr3_aa: ASSPPTSGRGETQY
v_call: TRBV19; cdr3_length: 14; j_call: TRBJ2-7; cdr3_aa: ASSIGSGGFSYEQY
v_call: TRBV6-1; cdr3_length: 10; j_call: TRBJ2-3; cdr3_aa: AAGSFTDTQY
v_call: TRBV19; cdr3_length: 12; j_call: TRBJ2-7; cdr3_aa: ASSIVGSSYEQY
v_call: TRBV7-9; cdr3_length: 10; j_call: TRBJ1-2; cdr3_aa: ASSGEGGGYT
v_call: TRBV9; cdr3_length: 10; j_call: TRBJ2-5; cdr3_aa: ASSPDGETQY
v_call: TRBV6-4; cdr3_length: 14; j_call: TRBJ1-4; cdr3_aa: ASSYLVDGLNEKLF
v_call: TRBV5-8; cdr3_length: 13; j_call: TRBJ2-1; cdr3_aa: ASSLPLAGHNEQF
v_call: TRBV27; cdr3_length: 12; j_call: TRBJ2-7; cdr3_aa: ASRWTGGPYEQY
v_call: TRBV19; cdr3_length: 15; j_call: TRBJ2-3; cdr3_aa: ASSVGLAGGTTDTQY
v_call: TRBV18; cdr3_length: 14; j_call: TRBJ1-2; cdr3_aa: ASSRSEQFLIYGYT
v_call: TRBV11-3; cdr3_length: 13; j_call: TRBJ2-2; cdr3_aa: ASSFGGPNTGELF
v_call: TRBV19; cdr3_length: 12; j_call: TRBJ2-7; cdr3_aa: ASSPPGSYAEQY
v_call: TRBV28; cdr3_length: 13; j_call: TRBJ2-1; cdr3_aa: ATQFSGGLHNEQF
v_call: TRBV11-2; cdr3_length: 10; j_call: TRBJ1-4; cdr3_aa: ASSLGLGKLF
v_call: TRBV29-1; cdr3_length: 12; j_call: TRBJ2-7; cdr3_aa: SVEDGQGIYEQY
v_call: TRBV2; cdr3_length: 15; j_call: TRBJ2-7; cdr3_aa: ASSGRSSGRGFAEQY